This entry concerns a single T cell receptor (beta chain). This sample was included in a study of CD8+CD57+ T cells in acquired aplastic anemia. For sequencing, patients were chosen who had shown expansion of CD8+CD57+ cells by flow cytometry. Every patient was diagnosed with severe acquired aplastic anemia. The TCR beta profiling, which covered VDJ combination and CDR3 sequence, was carried out using genomic DNA as the template. One entry per CDR3 protein, called by TCRdb with MiXCR from the reads. Of more than 250,000 distinct CDR3 sequences listed, roughly 82% are singletons. CDR3 length: 18 residues. Germline values: CDR1 SGHNT, CDR2 YYREEE (reference sequence). V gave up 4 bases and J gave up 1 base; unmatched junction bases: 17.

The gene calls are TRBV5-4 and TRBJ2-7, with TRBD1 identical over 7 bases. The receptor comes from a human donor with aplastic anemia. Sequencing was performed on sorted CD4+, CD8+, or CD8+CD57+ T cells (not recorded which) from PBMCs. The CDR3 is CASSPDDDGTALSYEQYV. CDR3 DNA sequence: TGTGCCAGCAGCCCCGACGACGACGGGACAGCCCTTTCCTACGAGCAGTACGTC.